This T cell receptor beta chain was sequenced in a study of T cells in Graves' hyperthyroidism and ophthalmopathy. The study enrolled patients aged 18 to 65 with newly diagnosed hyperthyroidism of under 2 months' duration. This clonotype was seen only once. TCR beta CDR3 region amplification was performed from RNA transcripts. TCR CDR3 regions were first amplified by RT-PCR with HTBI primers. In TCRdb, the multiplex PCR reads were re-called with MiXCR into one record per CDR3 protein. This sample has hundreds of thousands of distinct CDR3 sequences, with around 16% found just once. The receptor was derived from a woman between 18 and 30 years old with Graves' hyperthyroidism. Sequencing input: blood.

The CDR3 DNA reads TGTGCCAGCAGCTTGGGACAGGGACACACAGATACGCAGTATTTT. This sequence encodes CASSLGQGHTDTQYF. The rearrangement links TRBV7-9 to TRBJ2-3; 9 bases are a match to TRBD1. The CDR3 is 15 amino acids. V was clipped by 3 bases and J by 2 bases; unmatched bases: 3. The germline gives CDR1 SEHNR, CDR2 FQNEAQ (reference sequence).